The subject of this entry is one T cell receptor beta chain. Libraries were prepared by immunoSEQ multiplex PCR; TCRdb keeps only in-frame clonotypes and omits some of them. The profile shows about 79,000 clones, 90% to 95% of them singletons. This sample was included in a study of technical replicates of blood from a handful of donors. Germline V lookup: CDR1 MNHNY, CDR2 SVGAGI (reference sequence). The CDR3 consists of 14 residues. Trimming left V 2 bases short and J 6 bases short, with 11 bases between. The chain recombines TRBV6-6 with TRBJ2-1; D ambiguous. Material for sequencing was T cells isolated from PBMCs. The receptor was derived from a human donor in good health. The CDR3 sequence is CASSYTLDPNEQFF. In DNA form, the CDR3 reads TGTGCCAGCAGTTACACGCTAGATCCCAATGAGCAGTTCTTC.